Detailed here is one T cell receptor beta chain. Participants' reported clinical history set cohort assignment. Sequencing was performed with immunoSEQ multiplex PCR; in TCRdb, only in-frame clones are kept and a portion is missing. The table lists around 320,000 clones, roughly 90% of them singletons. The data stem from a study of blood T cell repertoires in COVID-19. On the study more broadly: T cells, B-cell-depleted T cells, or PBMCs provided the cDNA or gDNA that served as material.

This sequence was found in a woman in her twenties or thirties who had been exposed to COVID-19. The source material was PBMCs or T cells enriched from blood (not recorded which).

The DNA of the CDR3 is TGTGCCAGTAGTATCTTATCAGGGGGAGAGGAAAAACTGTTTTTT. Translated: CASSILSGGEEKLFF. The chain links TRBV19 to TRBJ1-4; 7 nucleotides align to TRBD1. J was trimmed by 8 bases and V by 3 bases; bases with no gene match: 9. The CDR3 has 15 residues. CDR1 and CDR2 (germline): LNHDA, SQIVND (reference sequence).